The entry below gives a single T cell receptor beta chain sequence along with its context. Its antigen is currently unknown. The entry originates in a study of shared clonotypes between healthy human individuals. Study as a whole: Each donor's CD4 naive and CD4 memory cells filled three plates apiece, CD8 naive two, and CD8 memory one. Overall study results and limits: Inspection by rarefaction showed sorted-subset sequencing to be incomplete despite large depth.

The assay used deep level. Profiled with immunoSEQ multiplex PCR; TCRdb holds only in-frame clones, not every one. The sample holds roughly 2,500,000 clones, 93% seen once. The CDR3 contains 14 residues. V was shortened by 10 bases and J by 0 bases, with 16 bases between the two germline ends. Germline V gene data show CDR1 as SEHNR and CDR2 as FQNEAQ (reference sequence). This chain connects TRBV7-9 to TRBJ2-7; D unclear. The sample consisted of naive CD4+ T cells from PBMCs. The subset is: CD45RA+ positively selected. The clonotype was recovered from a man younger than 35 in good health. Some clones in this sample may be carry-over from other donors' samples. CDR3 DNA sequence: TGTGCCACCCCCCGGCAACACCTCTCCTACGAGCAGTACTTC. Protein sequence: CATPRQHLSYEQYF. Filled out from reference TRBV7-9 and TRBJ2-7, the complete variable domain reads DTGVSQNPRHKITKRGQNVTFRCDPISEHNRLYWYRQTLGQGPEFLTYFQNEAQLEKSRLLSDRFSAERPKGSFSTLEIQRTEQGDSAMYLCATPRQHLSYEQYFGPGTRLTVT.